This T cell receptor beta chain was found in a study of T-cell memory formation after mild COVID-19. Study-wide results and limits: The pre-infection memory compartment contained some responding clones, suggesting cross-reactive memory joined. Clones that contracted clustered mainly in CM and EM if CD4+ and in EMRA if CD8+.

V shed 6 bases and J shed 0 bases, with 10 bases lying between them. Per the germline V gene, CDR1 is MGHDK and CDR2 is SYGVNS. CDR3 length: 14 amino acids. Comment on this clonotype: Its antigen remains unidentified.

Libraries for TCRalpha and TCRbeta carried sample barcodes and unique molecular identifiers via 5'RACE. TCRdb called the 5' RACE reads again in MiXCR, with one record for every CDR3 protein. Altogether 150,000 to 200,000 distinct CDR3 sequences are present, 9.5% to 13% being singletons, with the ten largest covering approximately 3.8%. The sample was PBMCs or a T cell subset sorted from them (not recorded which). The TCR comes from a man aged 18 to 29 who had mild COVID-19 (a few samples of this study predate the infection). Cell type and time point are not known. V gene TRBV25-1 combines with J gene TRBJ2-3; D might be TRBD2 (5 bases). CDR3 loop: CASRERLSTDTQYF. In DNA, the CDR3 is TGTGCCAGCAGGGAGCGGCTAAGCACAGATACGCAGTATTTT. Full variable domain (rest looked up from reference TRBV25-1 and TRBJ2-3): EADIYQTPRYLVIGTGKKITLECSQTMGHDKMYWYQQDPGMELHLIHYSYGVNSTEKGDLSSESTVSRIRTEHFPLTLESARPSHTSQYLCASRERLSTDTQYFGPGTRLTVL.